These T cell receptor beta chains were read from a single sample in a study of shared clonotypes between healthy human individuals. The protocol was immunoSEQ multiplex PCR, while the TCRdb copy is restricted to in-frame clones and leaves out a portion. The sample includes about 2.2 million clones, just under 95% of them seen just once. The sequencing input was naive CD8+ T cells from PBMCs. These receptors were collected from a man younger than 35 in good health. Some clones in this sample may be carry-over from other donors' samples. The CDR3 runs from the conserved cysteine through the conserved F or W. Each record gives: J gene, D gene, clone size, V gene, CDR3 DNA, CDR3 protein. D genes are given only for firm matches. Some rows have no size entry. The others give once, few or many, or a class for an expanded clone.

TRBJ2-7 | TRBD2 | once | TRBV5-6 | TGTGCCAGCAGCAAAGGACTAGCGGGAGTAGTTGAGCAGTACTTC | CASSKGLAGVVEQYF
TRBJ2-1 | TRBD2 | NA | TRBV27 | TGTGCCAGCAGTGTAAGCCTACTAGCGGGAGGGCCTGACTTATTCTTC | CASSVSLLAGGPDLFF
TRBJ2-7 | TRBD2 | NA | TRBV5-6 | TGTGCCAGCAGCTCTAGACTAGCAGTCCACGAGCAGTACTTC | CASSSRLAVHEQYF
TRBJ2-3 | TRBD2 | once | TRBV5-6 | TGTGCCAGCAGCTTTGATCCGGGACTAAACACAGATACGCAGTATTTT | CASSFDPGLNTDTQYF
TRBJ2-7 | TRBD2 | NA | TRBV2 | TGTGCCAGCAGGACCCGGGAGCTAGCGGGAGGCGAGCAGTACTTC | CASRTRELAGGEQYF
TRBJ2-7 | NA | NA | TRBV27 | TGTGCCAGCAGTTCCCGCAGGGGCCCCGAGCAGTACTTC | CASSSRRGPEQYF
TRBJ1-5 | NA | NA | TRBV28 | TGTGCCAGCAGTTCGGGGGGAAGCAATCAGCCCCAGCATTTT | CASSSGGSNQPQHF
TRBJ1-5 | NA | few | TRBV28 | TGTGCCAGCAGTTCCGGAAGTGGAGATCAGCCCCAGCATTTT | CASSSGSGDQPQHF
TRBJ2-3 | TRBD2 | NA | TRBV19 | TGTGCCAGTAACCCGGGAGGGCCCAGCGATACGCAGTATTTT | CASNPGGPSDTQYF
TRBJ1-5 | TRBD1 | NA | TRBV28 | TGTGCCAGCAGCCTAGGGGACAGGGGGCGAGAGGGCAATCAGCCCCAGCATTTT | CASSLGDRGREGNQPQHF
TRBJ1-2 | TRBD1 | NA | TRBV4-1 | TGCGCCAGCAGCCAAGACGTCGGCGGGACAGGGGGAAGTGGCTACACCTTC | CASSQDVGGTGGSGYTF
TRBJ2-1 | TRBD2 | once | TRBV4-1 | TGCGCCAGCAGCCAAGGGACCGGGACTACCAATGAGCAGTTCTTC | CASSQGTGTTNEQFF
TRBJ1-6 | NA | NA | TRBV28 | TGTGCCAGCAGTCCCTCCCGGGAATTGGCTTCACCCCTCCACTTT | CASSPSRELASPLHF
TRBJ1-2 | TRBD1 | NA | TRBV19 | TGTGCCAGTCGACCGGGGACAGAAATTCTACTAACCTATGGCTACACCTTC | CASRPGTEILLTYGYTF
TRBJ2-2 | NA | NA | TRBV4-3 | TGCGCCAGCAGCCAAAACACAGGGATTGGAACCGGGGAGCTGTTTTTT | CASSQNTGIGTGELFF
TRBJ2-1 | TRBD2 | NA | TRBV5-4 | TGTGCCAGCAGCCCCCCGGGACTAGCGGGCAATGAGCAGTTCTTC | CASSPPGLAGNEQFF
TRBJ1-4 | NA | NA | TRBV7-9 | TGTGCCAGCAGCTTAGCGGGGGAGACTAATGAAAAACTGTTTTTT | CASSLAGETNEKLFF
TRBJ2-7 | NA | NA | TRBV29-1 | TGCAGCTCACCATACGAGCAGTACTTC | CSSPYEQYF
TRBJ1-1 | TRBD1 | few | TRBV19 | TGTGCCAGTAGCCGGGGGACAGGGAGCGGAGCTTTCTTT | CASSRGTGSGAFF
TRBJ1-5 | NA | NA | TRBV28 | TGTGCCAGCAGCGCGGGACTCACCGCGGACAATCAGCCCCAGCATTTT | CASSAGLTADNQPQHF
TRBJ1-1 | NA | NA | TRBV4-1 | TGCGCCAGCAGCCAGGGGGTAAAGTGGGCGAACACTGAAGCTTTCTTT | CASSQGVKWANTEAFF
TRBJ2-1 | TRBD2 | NA | TRBV27 | TGTGCCAGCGGACCCCAGACGGGAGGCAATGAGCAGTTCTTC | CASGPQTGGNEQFF
TRBJ1-2 | NA | NA | TRBV5-8 | TGTGCCAGCAGCTTGAGGGAGGCCGACCCCTATGGCTACACCTTC | CASSLREADPYGYTF
TRBJ2-1 | TRBD2 | NA | TRBV28 | TGTGCCAGCAGCGGGCCGACTAGCGGGAGGGCGGGCTCCTACAATGAGCAGTTCTTC | CASSGPTSGRAGSYNEQFF
TRBJ2-7 | TRBD1 | NA | TRBV11-2 | TGTGCCAGCAGCTTGGGGCCGGGACAGGGGGCCTACGAGCAGTACTTC | CASSLGPGQGAYEQYF
TRBJ2-7 | NA | NA | TRBV25-1 | TGTGCCAGCAGTGTCACGGGAGAGTCCTACGAGCAGTACTTC | CASSVTGESYEQYF
TRBJ2-1 | NA | NA | TRBV4-1 | TGCGCCAGCAGCAATAAAGCGGGACACACCTACAATGAGCAGTTCTTC | CASSNKAGHTYNEQFF
TRBJ2-1 | TRBD2 | NA | TRBV4-3 | TGCGCCAGCAGCATGGCACCGGGACTAGCGGGTTACAATGAGCAGTTCTTC | CASSMAPGLAGYNEQFF
TRBJ2-1 | NA | NA | TRBV30 | TGTGCCTGGAGTGACCTAGTCGGTTACAATGAGCAGTTCTTC | CAWSDLVGYNEQFF
TRBJ2-5 | TRBD1 | NA | TRBV11-1 | TGTGCCAGCAGCCCCTGGGACAGGGGGTATGAAGAGACCCAGTACTTC | CASSPWDRGYEETQYF
TRBJ2-1 | NA | NA | TRBV6-4 | TGTGCCAGCAGAATACAGGGAGAGGCTACTGAGCAGTTCTTC | CASRIQGEATEQFF
TRBJ2-3 | TRBD2 | once | TRBV9 | TGTGCCAGCAGCGTAGGGCGGGAGGAAAGCACAGATACGCAGTATTTT | CASSVGREESTDTQYF
TRBJ2-3 | TRBD2 | NA | TRBV27 | TGTGCCAGCAGCCTAGGGACTAGCAGATTCACAGATACGCAGTATTTT | CASSLGTSRFTDTQYF
TRBJ2-6 | NA | NA | TRBV28 | TGTGCCAGCAGCCAAGAACGGTCTCCAGGGGGGACTCCCTCTGGGGCCAACGTCCTGACTTTC | CASSQERSPGGTPSGANVLTF
TRBJ2-7 | TRBD1 | NA | TRBV5-5 | TGTGCCAGCAGCTTAAGGGACAGCTACGAGCAGTACTTC | CASSLRDSYEQYF
TRBJ1-1 | NA | NA | TRBV14 | TGTGCCAGCAGCCAAGGAATGGGACAGAACACTGAAGCTTTCTTT | CASSQGMGQNTEAFF
TRBJ2-1 | TRBD2 | NA | TRBV7-3 | TGTGCCAGCAGCTTAACGCCTAGCGGGAGCAATGAGCAGTTCTTC | CASSLTPSGSNEQFF
TRBJ2-7 | NA | NA | TRBV6-5 | TGTACAACTCAGGGTGGGGAGGTCTACGAGCAGTACTTC | CTTQGGEVYEQYF
TRBJ1-4 | NA | few | TRBV7-9 | TGTGCCAGCACCTCCCCCTTAGTCCCCAACAAGGAAAAACTGTTTTTT | CASTSPLVPNKEKLFF
TRBJ1-1 | NA | NA | TRBV28 | TGTGCCAGCAGGCTAGGAGGGGGTGGAACTGAAGCTTTCTTT | CASRLGGGGTEAFF
TRBJ1-2 | NA | NA | TRBV11-2 | TGTGCCAGCAGCCCAACTAGGGGTATCTATGGCTACACCTTC | CASSPTRGIYGYTF
TRBJ1-2 | NA | NA | TRBV28 | TGTGCCAGCAGTTTCCTAGGGCGGGTTGGGGTCGAGGGCTACACCTTC | CASSFLGRVGVEGYTF
TRBJ2-1 | NA | NA | TRBV27 | TGTGCCAGCAGTTTATCTCGGCCCTACAATGAGCAGTTCTTC | CASSLSRPYNEQFF
TRBJ2-3 | TRBD1 | NA | TRBV27 | TGTGCCAGCAGTCTGGACAGGGGTAAGGTCTGGGATACGCAGTATTTT | CASSLDRGKVWDTQYF
TRBJ2-7 | TRBD1 | NA | TRBV2 | TGTGCCAGCAGTACAATACACGCCCGACAGGGGCTCTCCTACGAGCAGTACTTC | CASSTIHARQGLSYEQYF
TRBJ2-5 | NA | NA | TRBV19 | TGTGCCAGTAGTGATGCACGGATCCAAGAGACCCAGTACTTC | CASSDARIQETQYF
TRBJ2-7 | TRBD2 | NA | TRBV18 | TGTGCCAGCTCACCACGGGCGGGAGGGCCAAACGAGCAGTACTTC | CASSPRAGGPNEQYF
TRBJ2-5 | NA | NA | TRBV4-3 | TGCGCCAGCAGCCTCCCGGACGGAAGGAACCAGTACTTC | CASSLPDGRNQYF
TRBJ2-5 | NA | NA | TRBV27 | TGTGCCAGCAGTCCTTCATATGGCGGAAGAGAGACCCAGTACTTC | CASSPSYGGRETQYF
TRBJ2-7 | NA | NA | TRBV29-1 | TGCAGCGTTGAAGACGGGCCAACCTACGAGCAGTACTTC | CSVEDGPTYEQYF
TRBJ2-7 | TRBD2 | NA | TRBV7-9 | TGTGCCAGCAGCCCAAGCCAGCGGGGCCCCTCCTACGAGCAGTACTTC | CASSPSQRGPSYEQYF
TRBJ1-1 | NA | NA | TRBV27 | TGTGCCAGCAGTTGGGCAGCGGGCACTGAAGCTTTCTTT | CASSWAAGTEAFF
TRBJ2-3 | NA | NA | TRBV12-5 | TGTGCTAGTGGTTCGTCAGCGGGCTTCACAGATACGCAGTATTTT | CASGSSAGFTDTQYF
TRBJ2-7 | NA | NA | TRBV27 | TGTGCCAGCAGTCCGTCGACAGGGACTAGCTCCTACGAGCAGTACTTC | CASSPSTGTSSYEQYF
TRBJ2-2 | NA | NA | TRBV7-9 | TGTGCCAGCCTAAACCCCAGGGAGGCGGACACCGGGGAGCTGTTTTTT | CASLNPREADTGELFF